Shown below are 22 T cell receptor beta chains from a single sample sequenced in a study of CD8+CD57+ T cells in acquired aplastic anemia. TCR beta VDJ and CDR3 profiles were obtained from a genomic DNA template. TCRdb analysed the reads with MiXCR anew, one entry per CDR3 protein. The profile covers approximately 260,000 distinct CDR3 sequences, with roughly 82% appearing a single time and approximately 40% taken by the ten largest. Selection for sequencing was limited to patients who had shown CD8+CD57+ cell expansion by flow cytometry. Sequencing was done on a sample of sorted CD4+, CD8+, or CD8+CD57+ T cells (not recorded which) from PBMCs. These receptors all come from a human donor with aplastic anemia.

About this clonotype: The limits of the CDR3 on the DNA are not certain, so only TCRdb's listed CDR3 is given. The chain recombines TRBV7-9 with TRBJ2-3; the table calls TRBD2, which could not be checked here. The CDR3 has 14 amino acids, counting both end residues. Germline V gives CDR1 SEHNR, CDR2 FQNEAQ (reference sequence). The CDR3 is CASSRDEGYTFDSF.

Comments on this clonotype: A read error is likely, as this CDR3 ends without the conserved phenylalanine or tryptophan. It is unclear where the CDR3 begins or ends on the DNA, so no DNA is shown, and the CDR3 is as TCRdb lists it. The chain is built from TRBV7-3 and TRBJ2-3; the table's D call of TRBD2 was not tested on the DNA. The CDR3 length equals 13 residues, ends included. CDR1 and CDR2 (germline): SGHTA, FQGTGA. This chain's CDR3 is CASRLTERGYYNE.

This clonotype was seen a few times. The rearrangement joins TRBV7-2 to TRBJ1-2; 7 nucleotides agree with TRBD1. With V trimmed by 3 bases and J by 2 bases, 3 bases remained unmatched. The length of the CDR3 is 14 residues. Per germline, CDR1 SGHTA and CDR2 FQGNSA. CDR3 DNA: TGTGCCAGCAGCTTTTCGGGACAGAACTATGGCTACACCTTC. Its protein is CASSFSGQNYGYTF.

Comment on this clonotype: No conserved phenylalanine or tryptophan is present at the end of the CDR3, so a read error is the likely explanation. The V and J genes are TRBV24-1 and TRBJ2-1; a possible D gene is TRBD2 (6 bases). Per germline, CDR1 KGHDR and CDR2 SFDVKD. The CDR3 is made up of 13 amino acids. The CDR3 protein is CASSDGGKGEQFL. CDR3 bases: TGTGCCAGCAGTGATGGGGGGAAGGGTGAGCAGTTCTTA.

To note about this clonotype: The CDR3 does not end in the conserved phenylalanine or tryptophan, so this is likely a read error. No DNA is shown, since the ends of the CDR3 on it are uncertain; the CDR3 is the one TCRdb lists. V usage is TRBV19 and J usage is TRBJ2-1; TRBD1, the table's D call, was not compared with the DNA. Germline CDR1 is LNHDA and CDR2 is SQIVND (reference sequence). Including both end residues, the CDR3 is 9 amino acids long. The CDR3 sequence is CASSRGRDV.

This clonotype came up many times. Given the absence of the conserved phenylalanine or tryptophan at the CDR3 end, a read error is likely. The V call is TRBV4-1, the J call TRBJ2-7; either TRBD1 or TRBD2 may supply D (5 bases each). The CDR3 runs 15 residues. Trimming removed 1 base at V and 0 bases at J, with 10 bases between. Germline values: CDR1 MGHRA, CDR2 YSYEKL. CDR3 sequence (DNA): TGCGCCAGCAGCCAAGCTTCAGGGAGCTCCTACGAGCAGTACCTC. This translates into CASSQASGSSYEQYL.

The J gene is TRBJ1-5, the V gene TRBV7-8; TRBD2 is a possible D gene (6 bases). Matching the DNA end better, TRBJ2-3 makes the J call doubtful. The CDR3 spans 14 residues. Per germline, CDR1 SGHVS and CDR2 FQNEAQ. In DNA form, the CDR3 reads TGTGCCAGCAGCTTAGCGGGAGGCAATCAGCCCCAGTATTTT. As protein: CASSLAGGNQPQYF.

The V and J genes are TRBV7-2 and TRBJ1-6; possibly TRBD1 for D (6 bases). From germline, CDR1 is SGHTA and CDR2 FQGNSA. Deletions cut 3 bases from V and 13 bases from J, with 22 bases between. The CDR3 length is 16 residues. CDR3 DNA: TGTGCCAGCAGCTTGGGGGGGGGCGGCTATACTTCGCCCCTCCACTTT. It encodes CASSLGGGGYTSPLHF.

This sequence joins TRBV24-1 and TRBJ2-1; the D is unclear. The V end lost 3 bases, the J end lost 5 bases, and 13 bases lay between the germline ends. The CDR3 loop spans 15 amino acids. CDR1 KGHDR and CDR2 SFDVKD come from the germline V gene. The CDR3 sequence is CATSDVEYQNNEQFF. CDR3 nucleotides: TGTGCCACCAGTGATGTAGAATACCAAAACAATGAGCAGTTCTTC.

With respect to this clonotype: One end of the junction is discordant with germline, which a read error may explain. V usage is TRBV5-4 and J usage is TRBJ2-3; D call uncertain. Germline values: CDR1 SGHNT, CDR2 YYREEE (reference sequence). The CDR3 extends over 13 amino acids. The CDR3 loop is CASGFASTDTQYF. The CDR3 nucleotides are TGTGCCAGCGGCTTTGCGAGCACAGATACGCAGTATTTT.

CDR3 amino acids: CASRLGGEIFADTQYF. The CDR3 DNA sequence: TGTGCCAGCAGACTCGGAGGGGAAATTTTCGCAGATACGCAGTATTTT. The genes are TRBV2 and TRBJ2-3, with a possible D match to TRBD2 (6 bases). This CDR3 has 16 amino acids. V shed 6 bases and J shed 4 bases, with 20 bases lying between them. Germline V CDR1 and CDR2: SNHLY, FYNNEI.

This rearrangement joins TRBV7-8 to TRBJ2-6; weak D call: TRBD1 (6 bases). The CDR3 spans 15 residues. V was pared by 6 bases and J by 19 bases, with 28 bases between. Germline V CDR1 and CDR2: SGHVS, FQNEAQ. The CDR3 sequence is CASRPTRGHDIGITF. CDR3 DNA: TGTGCCAGCAGACCTACCCGGGGACACGACATCGGCATAACTTTC.

The chain couples TRBV7-8 to TRBJ2-3; weak D call: TRBD2 (6 bases). CDR1 and CDR2 from the germline V gene are SGHVS and FQNEAQ. This CDR3 spans 13 amino acids. Trimming pared 0 bases from V and 13 bases from J, leaving 14 bases between. The CDR3: CASSLAGGHDKYF. DNA for the CDR3: TGTGCCAGCAGCTTAGCGGGAGGACACGATAAGTATTTT.

Only a few counts were recorded for this clonotype. The chain recombines TRBV11-3 with TRBJ1-2; D gene ambiguous. The V end was cut by 0 bases, the J end by 3 bases, with 11 bases between. Per germline, CDR1 SGHNT and CDR2 YENEEA. The CDR3 has 15 amino acids. CDR3 sequence (DNA): TGTGCCAGCAGCTTAGATCTGAGCGCCGACTATGGCTACACCTTC. Amino acids: CASSLDLSADYGYTF.

The CDR3 loop is CASSLERDGLVYGYEQYV. In DNA, the CDR3 is TGTGCCAGCAGCTTGGAGAGGGACGGGCTCGTATATGGCTACGAGCAGTACGTC. This chain joins TRBV5-6 and TRBJ2-7, with D possibly called TRBD1 or TRBD2 (5 bases each). With 0 bases removed from V and 3 bases from J, the gap between germline ends came to 22 bases. The CDR3 is made up of 18 amino acids. CDR1 and CDR2 from the germline V gene are SGHDT and YYEEEE.

This clonotype has only one observation. V is TRBV7-9 and J is TRBJ2-1; 7 bases are a match to TRBD1. Trimming at V came to 5 bases and at J to 13 bases, leaving 20 bases not matched to a gene. The CDR3 is 16 amino acids. CDR1 is SEHNR and CDR2 is FQNEAQ in the germline V gene (reference sequence). Here the CDR3 reads CASSQHPLSRQGTQFF. The CDR3, as DNA: TGTGCCAGCAGCCAACACCCCCTTTCGAGACAGGGAACACAGTTCTTC.

Details on this clonotype: Given the absence of the conserved phenylalanine or tryptophan at the CDR3 end, a read error is likely. The DNA is omitted, as the CDR3 cannot be located on it reliably, and the CDR3 follows TCRdb's listing. The chain's CDR3 is CASSDDSTDTHSP. The rearrangement links TRBV7-4 to TRBJ2-3. From germline, CDR1 is SGHVT and CDR2 SQSDAQ. The length of the CDR3 is 13 amino acids, counting both ends.

A remark on this clonotype: One end of the junction varies from germline; a read error may be responsible. This rearrangement joins TRBV15 to TRBJ2-1; D is possibly TRBD1 or TRBD2 (5 bases each). CDR1 is LNHNV, CDR2 YYDKDF, per germline (reference sequence). The CDR3 spans 15 residues. This CDR3 reads CATSRDSEQGTQHFF. The CDR3 nucleotides read TGTGCCACCAGCAGAGATAGCGAGCAAGGGACCCAGCACTTCTTC.

Of note for this clonotype: One junction end disagrees with the germline gene, perhaps due to a read error. The rearrangement joins TRBV7-4 to TRBJ2-4; D perhaps matches TRBD2 (6 bases). Germline lookup yields CDR1 SGHVT and CDR2 SQSDAQ. The CDR3 runs 12 residues. CDR3 protein: CASGGAGNIQQF. CDR3 sequence (DNA): TGTGCCAGCGGAGGCGCGGGGAACATTCAGCAGTTC.

A note on this clonotype: One end of the junction does not line up with germline, which may come from a read error. Written as DNA, the CDR3 is TGTGCCAGCAGTGATGGGAGGATCAATGAAGCTTTCTTC. Protein product: CASSDGRINEAFF. The gene calls are TRBV2 and TRBJ1-1; D uncertain. The CDR3 is made up of 13 amino acids. CDR1 is SNHLY and CDR2 is FYNNEI in the germline V gene. The whole variable domain, remainder taken from reference TRBV2 and TRBJ1-1, is EPEVTQTPSHQVTQMGQEVILRCVPISNHLYFYWYRQILGQKVEFLVSFYNNEISEKSEIFDDQFSVERPDGSNFTLKIRSTKLEDSAMYFCASSDGRINEAFFGQGTRLTVV.

V is TRBV11-3 and J is TRBJ2-7; D uncertain. Germline lookup yields CDR1 SGHNT and CDR2 YENEEA. This CDR3 region has 15 residues. Trimming removed 0 bases at V and 5 bases at J, with 14 bases between. The CDR3: CASSLDLKGAHEQYF. The CDR3, as DNA: TGTGCCAGCAGCTTAGACCTAAAAGGCGCGCACGAGCAGTACTTC.

This clonotype was detected only once. CDR3 sequence reads: CSASQGSNEKLFF. CDR3 in DNA: TGCAGTGCTAGTCAGGGGTCTAATGAAAAACTGTTTTTT. The chain has TRBV20-1 and TRBJ1-4, with D possibly being TRBD1 (6 bases). V was shortened by 3 bases and J by 3 bases, with 8 bases between the two germline ends. The CDR3 has 13 residues. From germline, CDR1 is DFQATT and CDR2 SNEGSKA (reference sequence).